Below are 22 T cell receptor beta chains sequenced from a single sample in a study of vaccination effects on CD4 cells after COVID-19. Culturing for 10 to 11 days preceded CD4+ T cell isolation. Repertoires were generated with immunoSEQ multiplex PCR, while TCRdb's copy carries only in-frame clones and drops some. The top ten clones hold 20% to 25% of a sample with roughly 68,000 clones, 55% to 75% of them seen once. These receptors are not linked to any known antigen. The input for sequencing was CD4+ T cells from PBMCs cultured without peptide, taken before COVID-19 vaccination. The receptors derive from a human donor who had a prior SARS-CoV-2 infection.

This chain joins TRBV2 and TRBJ2-7; 8 bases are a match to TRBD2. J gave up 1 base and V 8 bases, and 7 bases lay outside the gene matches. This CDR3 region has 14 residues. CDR1 and CDR2 (germline): SNHLY, FYNNEI. The CDR3 loop is CASGGLAQSYEQYF. DNA of the CDR3: TGTGCCAGCGGCGGACTAGCCCAATCCTACGAGCAGTACTTC.

V gene TRBV4-1 combines with J gene TRBJ2-5, with D possibly matching TRBD1 (9 bases). The V gene lost 0 bases and the J gene lost 4 bases, with 21 bases spanning the gap. Per the germline V gene, CDR1 is MGHRA and CDR2 is YSYEKL. The CDR3 length is 18 residues. CDR3 in DNA: TGCGCCAGCAGCCAAGATTACGGGACAGGGAGCGGGAGAGAGACCCAGTACTTC. It is translated as CASSQDYGTGSGRETQYF.

This chain joins TRBV24-1 and TRBJ1-2; D gene ambiguous. Germline values: CDR1 KGHDR, CDR2 SFDVKD. The CDR3 totals 12 residues. V gave up 7 bases and J gave up 9 bases, with 14 bases separating them. CDR3 amino acids: CATRTYKNSYTF. CDR3 nucleotide sequence: TGTGCCACCAGGACTTACAAGAATAGCTACACCTTC.

This rearrangement joins TRBV18 to TRBJ2-3, with a possible D match to TRBD1 (6 bases). V lost 6 bases and J lost 0, with 10 bases in between. The CDR3 totals 14 residues. Looked up from germline, CDR1 is KGHSH and CDR2 is LQKENI. The CDR3 DNA reads as TGTGCCAGCTCCCCGGACAGTAGCACAGATACGCAGTATTTT. It specifies CASSPDSSTDTQYF.

J is TRBJ2-1 and V is TRBV11-3; weak D call: TRBD1 (5 bases). Trimming removed 5 bases at V and 6 bases at J, with 14 bases between. CDR3 length: 14 residues. Germline V gene lookup returns CDR1 SGHNT and CDR2 YENEEA. CDR3: CASSQGISLNEQFF. CDR3 bases: TGTGCCAGCAGCCAGGGAATCTCTCTCAATGAGCAGTTCTTC.

The chain is built from TRBV28 and TRBJ1-3; 8 bases align to TRBD1. The germline CDR1 and CDR2 sequences are MDHEN and SYDVKM. J lost 0 bases, V lost 6 bases, and 10 bases had no gene match. The CDR3 runs to 17 residues. The CDR3 loop reads CASSPGTGGYSGNTIYF. The CDR3, as DNA: TGTGCCAGCAGCCCCGGGACAGGCGGATACTCTGGAAACACCATATATTTT.

V usage is TRBV6-2 or TRBV6-3 and J usage is TRBJ2-3; TRBD2 is a possible D gene (6 bases). The CDR3 consists of 15 residues. Germline V gene sequence: CDR1 MNHEY, CDR2 SVGEGT. Trimming took off 0 bases at V and 2 bases at J, with 9 bases between the two ends. This chain's CDR3 is CASSYSGGDTDTQYF. In DNA form, the CDR3 reads TGTGCCAGCAGTTACTCGGGCGGGGACACAGATACGCAGTATTTT.

This chain's CDR3 is CASSLNRVISTDTQYF. CDR3 nucleotide sequence: TGCGCCAGCAGCTTGAACAGGGTCATTTCCACAGATACGCAGTATTTT. The V gene is TRBV5-1, the J gene TRBJ2-3; weak D call: TRBD1 (6 bases). V was clipped by 1 base and J by 2 bases, with 14 bases between them. The CDR3 has 16 amino acids. Germline V lookup: CDR1 SGHRS, CDR2 YFSETQ.

This chain links TRBV24-1 with TRBJ2-1; D not resolved. V lost 1 base and J 0 bases, leaving 9 bases between the germline ends. Germline V gene lookup returns CDR1 KGHDR and CDR2 SFDVKD. The CDR3 is 16 amino acids. Here the CDR3 DNA reads TGTGCCACCAGTGATTTTATCGGCGGCTCCTACAATGAGCAGTTCTTC. Its protein is CATSDFIGGSYNEQFF.

The chain combines TRBV7-2 with TRBJ1-3; D is unclear. The germline gives CDR1 SGHTA, CDR2 FQGNSA. The CDR3 totals 16 residues. V was pared by 1 base and J by 0 bases, with 10 bases between. The CDR3, as DNA: TGTGCCAGCAGCTTAGTAGTCAGCTCCTCTGGAAACACCATATATTTT. Amino acid sequence: CASSLVVSSSGNTIYF. Drawing the rest from reference TRBV7-2 and TRBJ1-3, the complete variable domain is GAGVSQSPSNKVTEKGKDVELRCDPISGHTALYWYRQSLGQGLEFLIYFQGNSAPDKSGLPSDRFSAERTGGSVSTLTIQRTQQEDSAVYLCASSLVVSSSGNTIYFGEGSWLTVV.

This clone was seen more than once but under ten times. The DNA of the CDR3 is TGTGCCAGCAGCCCCGGACTAGCGGGAGGGTACGAGCAGTACTTC. This codes for CASSPGLAGGYEQYF. The chain employs TRBV7-2 and TRBJ2-7, with 15 positions matching TRBD2. Looked up from germline, CDR1 is SGHTA and CDR2 is FQGNSA. The V and J ends lost 5 bases and 4 bases, in that order; junction bases with no gene match: 3. This CDR3 is built from 15 residues.

This chain uses TRBV7-8 with TRBJ2-6; D is possibly TRBD2 (6 bases). This CDR3 contains 18 residues. From germline, CDR1 is SGHVS and CDR2 FQNEAQ. The V gene lost 5 bases and the J gene lost 0 bases, with 17 bases spanning the gap. In DNA, the CDR3 is TGTGCCAGCAGCAAAAAAATGCGGGGCAGCTCTGGGGCCAACGTCCTGACTTTC. It is translated as CASSKKMRGSSGANVLTF.

V and J are TRBV24-1 and TRBJ1-5; D is unresolved. V gave up 0 bases and J gave up 4 bases, with 18 bases separating them. CDR3 length: 18 residues. Germline values: CDR1 KGHDR, CDR2 SFDVKD. Here the CDR3 DNA reads TGTGCCACCAGTGATTTGCCAGCCTACCCCACAGCTAATCAGCCCCAGCATTTT. This gives the protein CATSDLPAYPTANQPQHF.

The rearrangement joins TRBV2 to TRBJ1-2; tentatively, D is TRBD1 (6 bases). CDR1 is SNHLY, CDR2 FYNNEI, per germline. The CDR3 is 16 residues long. The V end was cut by 2 bases, the J end by 7 bases, with 20 bases between. CDR3 region: CASSEFLSGGWSGYTF. The DNA for the CDR3 is TGTGCCAGCAGTGAATTCTTGTCGGGGGGCTGGAGTGGCTACACCTTC. Complete variable domain (other parts from reference TRBV2 and TRBJ1-2): EPEVTQTPSHQVTQMGQEVILRCVPISNHLYFYWYRQILGQKVEFLVSFYNNEISEKSEIFDDQFSVERPDGSNFTLKIRSTKLEDSAMYFCASSEFLSGGWSGYTFGSGTRLTVV.

This clone was detected a few times. The rearrangement joins TRBV3-1 (or the pseudogene TRBV3-2) to TRBJ1-1; D is perhaps TRBD1 (6 bases). Germline CDR1 is LGHDT and CDR2 is YNNKEL (reference sequence). The CDR3 extends over 13 amino acids. The V and J ends lost 6 bases and 4 bases respectively, with 12 bases between them. The CDR3 reads CASSFRGLTEAFF. In DNA form, the CDR3 reads TGTGCCAGCAGTTTCCGGGGGCTCACTGAAGCTTTCTTT.

The rearrangement joins TRBV30 to TRBJ1-4; D remains unclear. V lost 6 bases and J 5 bases, leaving 13 bases between the germline ends. CDR3 length equals 13 residues. CDR1 is GTSNPN, CDR2 SVGIG, per germline (reference sequence). In DNA, the CDR3 is TGTGCCTGTGCGACAAACCTGAATGAAAAACTGTTTTTT. It is translated as CACATNLNEKLFF.

This clone was seen just once. This chain links TRBV2 with TRBJ2-7; 8 nucleotides align to TRBD1. This CDR3 is 14 amino acids long. Germline V gene sequence: CDR1 SNHLY, CDR2 FYNNEI. The J segment lost 3 bases and the V segment lost 6 bases, leaving 7 bases of the junction unmatched. This CDR3 is CASRAVGQGYEQYF. DNA for the CDR3: TGTGCCAGCAGGGCCGTCGGACAGGGCTACGAGCAGTACTTC.

The V gene is TRBV18, the J gene TRBJ2-7; 8 bases match TRBD1. The CDR3 is 13 residues long. J lost 5 bases, V lost 6 bases, and 6 bases had no gene match. Germline CDR1 KGHSH, CDR2 LQKENI. For the CDR3, the DNA is TGTGCCAGCTCCGACAGGGGTTTCGACGAGCAGTACTTC. This codes for CASSDRGFDEQYF.

The gene calls are TRBV2 and TRBJ1-5; 11 bases map to TRBD1. The V gene end was trimmed by 8 bases and the J gene end by 1 base; junction bases not matched to a gene: 4. Germline V CDR1 and CDR2: SNHLY, FYNNEI. The CDR3 spans 15 residues. CDR3 protein: CASSDRGLSNQPQHF. The CDR3 DNA is TGTGCCAGCTCGGACAGGGGGCTAAGCAATCAGCCCCAGCATTTT.

This clone was detected a few times. The rearrangement links TRBV2 to TRBJ2-2; D remains ambiguous. With 1 base removed from V and 5 bases from J, the gap between germline ends came to 8 bases. The CDR3 loop spans 14 amino acids. Germline CDR1 and CDR2: SNHLY and FYNNEI. The CDR3, as DNA: TGTGCCAGCAGTGAAGGGTGGGAAACCGGGGAGCTGTTTTTT. Its translation is CASSEGWETGELFF.

This chain uses TRBV5-1 with TRBJ2-5; D not certain. Germline V gene sequence: CDR1 SGHRS, CDR2 YFSETQ. Trimming removed 0 bases at V and 4 bases at J, with 7 bases between. This CDR3 contains 13 residues. CDR3 residues: CASSLAPGETQYF. The CDR3 bases are TGCGCCAGCAGCTTGGCCCCTGGAGAGACCCAGTACTTC.

The rearrangement uses TRBV7-2 and TRBJ1-2, with TRBD1 identical over 8 bases. CDR3 length: 15 amino acids. Per the germline V gene, CDR1 is SGHTA and CDR2 is FQGNSA. The J segment lost 8 bases and the V segment lost 7 bases, leaving 15 bases of the junction unmatched. The CDR3 loop reads CASTDTGQAVYGYTF. The CDR3 nucleotides read TGTGCCAGCACGGACACGGGACAGGCAGTCTACGGCTACACCTTC.